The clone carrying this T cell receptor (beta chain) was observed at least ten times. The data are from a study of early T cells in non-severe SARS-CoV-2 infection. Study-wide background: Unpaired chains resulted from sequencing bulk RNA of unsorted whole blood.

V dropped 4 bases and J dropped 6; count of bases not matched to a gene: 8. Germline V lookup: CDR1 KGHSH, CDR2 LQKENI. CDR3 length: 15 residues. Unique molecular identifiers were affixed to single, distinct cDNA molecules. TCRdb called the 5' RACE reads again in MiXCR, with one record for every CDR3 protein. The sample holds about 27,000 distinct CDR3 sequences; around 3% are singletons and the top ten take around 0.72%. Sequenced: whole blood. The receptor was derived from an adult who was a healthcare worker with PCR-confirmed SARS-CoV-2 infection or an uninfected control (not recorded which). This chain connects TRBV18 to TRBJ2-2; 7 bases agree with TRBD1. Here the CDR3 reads CASSRRQGEAGELFF. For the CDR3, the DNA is TGTGCCAGCTCACGTCGACAGGGTGAGGCCGGGGAGCTGTTTTTT.